Shown below are 8 T cell receptor beta chains from a single sample sequenced in a study of cytomegalovirus exposure and HLA in healthy donors. Primers included in the PCR were 60 Vbeta and 13 Jbeta primers. The protocol was immunoSEQ multiplex PCR, while the TCRdb copy is restricted to in-frame clones and leaves out a portion. The sample has about 300,000 clones, roughly 89% seen once. The specimen was PBMCs. The origin of the receptors is a man aged 35-49 years in good health and CMV-seropositive.

This clone was detected only once. This chain joins TRBV7-2 and TRBJ1-2; 9 bases map to TRBD1. Germline CDR1 is SGHTA and CDR2 is FQGNSA. V was pared by 5 bases and J by 5 bases, with 12 bases of the junction left unmatched. The CDR3 is made up of 16 amino acids. Here the CDR3 reads CASSPLAGQGRYGYTF. Written as DNA, the CDR3 is TGTGCCAGCAGCCCATTGGCGGGACAGGGCAGATATGGCTACACCTTC.

This clone was picked up a small number of times. The V and J genes are TRBV6-5 and TRBJ1-5, with 7 bases fitting TRBD1. CDR1 MNHEY and CDR2 SVGAGI come from the germline V gene. The CDR3 totals 15 residues. The ends lost 2 bases at V and 3 bases at J; junction bases unmatched: 4. As DNA, the CDR3 is TGTGCCAGCAGTTACCAACAGGGGCTCAATCAGCCCCAGCATTTT. This translates into CASSYQQGLNQPQHF.

The chain is built from TRBV4-1 and TRBJ2-1; the match to TRBD2 covers 7 bases. The CDR3 has 12 amino acids. V trimming: 4 bases; J trimming: 6 bases; junction bases outside the gene matches: 0. CDR1 and CDR2 from the germline V gene are MGHRA and YSYEKL. CDR3 loop: CASSRGGNEQFF. The CDR3 region has the DNA TGCGCCAGCAGCCGCGGGGGCAATGAGCAGTTCTTC.

V and J are TRBV5-4 and TRBJ2-1; 7 bases fit TRBD1. The V gene end was trimmed by 9 bases and the J gene end by 6 bases; junction bases not matched to a gene: 12. Germline lookup yields CDR1 SGHNT and CDR2 YYREEE (reference sequence). The CDR3 is 14 residues long. Here the CDR3 DNA reads TGTGCCACCCCGCTTTTACAGGGGTCCAATGAGCAGTTCTTC. Its translation is CATPLLQGSNEQFF.

The chain links TRBV7-3 to TRBJ2-1, with D possibly TRBD1 on 6 matching bases. This CDR3 contains 13 residues. V was cut by 5 bases and J by 5 bases, with 10 bases left in between. Germline values: CDR1 SGHTA, CDR2 FQGTGA. DNA for the CDR3: TGTGCCAGCAGCCAGGACAGAGACAATGAGCAGTTCTTC. It codes for CASSQDRDNEQFF.

The CDR3 region has the DNA TGCGCCAGCAGCCAAGGGGTTAGCGGCATCTCCTACGAGCAGTACTTC. Residues: CASSQGVSGISYEQYF. This chain joins TRBV4-3 and TRBJ2-7, with D maybe TRBD2 (6 bases). The CDR3 loop spans 16 amino acids. Germline V lookup: CDR1 LGHNA, CDR2 YSLEER. Trimming stripped 1 base from V and 0 bases from J, with 13 bases between.

The rearrangement joins TRBV2 to TRBJ2-5; 7 nucleotides align to TRBD2. The CDR3 length is 13 residues. J was trimmed by 5 bases and V by 5 bases; bases with no gene match: 5. From germline, CDR1 is SNHLY and CDR2 FYNNEI. The CDR3 loop reads CASSSQGGETQYF. In DNA, the CDR3 is TGTGCCAGCAGTTCCCAGGGAGGGGAGACCCAGTACTTC.

The chain combines TRBV7-2 with TRBJ2-7; 7 bases agree with TRBD1. This CDR3 spans 15 amino acids. Germline V gives CDR1 SGHTA, CDR2 FQGNSA. Losses at the gene ends were 4 bases for V and 2 bases for J; bases not matched to a gene: 8. CDR3 bases: TGTGCCAGCAGCTCCGACAGGGACCCCACCTACGAGCAGTACTTC. Its protein product is CASSSDRDPTYEQYF.